This TCR beta chain was identified during a study of blood T cell repertoires in COVID-19. On the study more broadly: The samples span acute and convalescent COVID-19 from the United States, Italy and Spain. T cells, B-cell-depleted T cells, or PBMCs supplied cDNA or gDNA.

Methods used by the authors: Estimated nucleated cell counts came from reference gene primer amplification. TCRdb's table, derived via immunoSEQ multiplex PCR, lists solely in-frame clones and lacks some. V, J and clone size are those of that table, while D and trimming were read from the DNA. The data hold tens of thousands of clones, with around 92% observed a single time. Germline lookup yields CDR1 SGHNT and CDR2 YYREEE (reference sequence). V shed 0 bases and J shed 4 bases, with 10 bases lying between them. CDR3 size: 14 residues. This clone was recorded only once. V and J are TRBV5-4 and TRBJ1-2, with a possible D match to TRBD1 (5 bases). This clonotype was obtained from a man between 60 and 70 years old with acute or convalescent COVID-19. Sequencing was performed on peripheral blood. Written as DNA, the CDR3 is TGTGCCAGCAGCTTGGAGAGGGACTCCTATGGCTACACCTTC. Amino acid sequence: CASSLERDSYGYTF.